One sample yielded the 25 T cell receptor beta chains listed below, sequenced in a study of T cells expressing NK-cell markers. TCRdb reanalyzed the 5' RACE reads and collapses them to one entry per CDR3 protein, without DNA. The sample table sets out about 550,000 distinct CDR3 sequences. Sequencing input: blood T cells: a sorted CD56 or NKG2C T cell subset, CD4+ or CD8+ T cells, or bulk PBMC T cells (not recorded which). These receptors all come from a man between 18 and 29 years old in good health.

The chain has TRBV11-3 and TRBJ2-1. The V gene's germline CDR1 is SGHNT and CDR2 YENEEA. CDR3 length: 11 amino acids. CDR3 residues: CASSTTDEQFF.

The V and J genes are TRBV4-3 and TRBJ2-2; TCRdb's D gene call, TRBD2, goes unchecked for lack of DNA. Germline CDR1 LGHNA, CDR2 YSLEER. The CDR3 spans 17 residues. The CDR3: CASSQLAGTTNTGELFF.

This sequence joins TRBV12-3 or TRBV12-4 and TRBJ1-2. The CDR3 spans 14 residues. The CDR3 protein is CASSLSARNYGYTF.

The chain carries TRBV4-2 and TRBJ2-2; there is no DNA to check the TCRdb D call of TRBD2. Germline V CDR1 and CDR2: LGHNA, YNFKEQ. This CDR3 is built from 15 residues. The CDR3 loop is CASSPQTSRDGELFF.

The chain employs TRBV4-2 and TRBJ2-1. Germline V gene sequence: CDR1 LGHNA, CDR2 YNFKEQ. The CDR3 is 17 amino acids. CDR3: CASSPSLDDPSYNEQFF.

The chain carries TRBV29-1 and TRBJ2-5; the TCRdb D gene call, TRBD2, has no DNA to confirm it. Germline CDR1 reads SQVTM; CDR2 reads ANQGSEA. The CDR3 has 19 amino acids. CDR3 region: CSVEDPIAWREGFRETQYF.

The J gene is TRBJ1-1, the V gene TRBV7-2. There are 14 residues in the CDR3. Germline V CDR1 and CDR2: SGHTA, FQGNSA. The CDR3 reads CASSRYERLTEAFF.

The chain couples TRBV3-1 to TRBJ2-2; TCRdb's D gene call, TRBD1, goes unchecked for lack of DNA. Germline V CDR1 and CDR2: LGHDT, YNNKEL (reference sequence). The CDR3 extends over 15 amino acids. CDR3 sequence reads: CASSQDPGPAGELFF. Looking up the rest from reference TRBV3-1 and TRBJ2-2 gives the full variable domain: DTAVSQTPKYLVTQMGNDKSIKCEQNLGHDTMYWYKQDSKKFLKIMFSYNNKELIINETVPNRFSPKSPDKAHLNLHINSLELGDSAVYFCASSQDPGPAGELFFGEGSRLTVL.

V is TRBV24-1 and J is TRBJ2-3; TCRdb's D call of TRBD1 is untestable without DNA. Looked up from germline, CDR1 is KGHDR and CDR2 is SFDVKD. The CDR3 runs to 15 residues. CDR3 sequence reads: CATSEWTGEGDTQYF.

V and J are TRBV11-2 and TRBJ2-3; as DNA is missing, the TRBD1 call by TCRdb cannot be tested. The germline V gene has CDR1 SGHAT and CDR2 FQNNGV. The CDR3 contains 16 residues. The chain's CDR3 is CASSLGGGTGTDTQYF.

This CDR3 reads CASSEDRVPSGELFF. The rearrangement links TRBV2 to TRBJ2-2; the TRBD1 assignment by TCRdb is unverifiable without DNA. The germline V gene encodes CDR1 SNHLY and CDR2 FYNNEI. The CDR3 spans 15 residues.

The chain has TRBV11-2 and TRBJ1-1; TCRdb names TRBD1, which stays unverified in the absence of DNA. The germline CDR1 and CDR2 sequences are SGHAT and FQNNGV. The CDR3 has 16 residues. CDR3 residues: CASSIFPRGTNTEAFF.

This rearrangement joins TRBV29-1 to TRBJ2-2; TCRdb designates TRBD1, a call that cannot be tested without DNA. Germline CDR1 reads SQVTM; CDR2 reads ANQGSEA. CDR3 length: 12 amino acids. CDR3: CSVRTPGRELFF.

The chain employs TRBV20-1 and TRBJ1-2. The CDR3 is 13 amino acids. Germline lookup yields CDR1 DFQATT and CDR2 SNEGSKA (reference sequence). Here the CDR3 reads CSARTPGNYGYTF.

The chain links TRBV7-2 to TRBJ1-2; TCRdb gives TRBD1 as the D gene, but with no DNA this cannot be confirmed. CDR1 SGHTA and CDR2 FQGNSA come from the germline V gene. This CDR3 comprises 14 residues. The CDR3 sequence is CASSPVSGNYGYTF.

The chain has TRBV7-2 and TRBJ2-5; the TRBD1 assignment by TCRdb is unverifiable without DNA. The length of the CDR3 is 14 residues. The germline V gene encodes CDR1 SGHTA and CDR2 FQGNSA. The CDR3 sequence: CASSEIYRGQTQYF.

The V gene is TRBV5-5, the J gene TRBJ2-1; with no DNA, the TCRdb D assignment of TRBD2 cannot be verified. The germline V gene encodes CDR1 SGHKS and CDR2 YYEKEE (reference sequence). The CDR3 length is 14 residues. The CDR3 region is CASSFLASAREQFF.

The chain has TRBV19 and TRBJ2-7; the TCRdb call, TRBD1, lacks DNA for checking. This CDR3 contains 14 residues. Germline CDR1 and CDR2: LNHDA and SQIVND (reference sequence). The CDR3 sequence: CASSELGQAYEQYF.

The CDR3 spells CASRQNNRYGYTF. This chain uses TRBV6-6 with TRBJ1-2. The CDR3 loop spans 13 amino acids. CDR1 and CDR2 (germline): MNHNY, SVGAGI (reference sequence).

The V call is TRBV7-2, the J call TRBJ1-6. In germline, CDR1 is SGHTA, CDR2 FQGNSA. The CDR3 loop spans 15 amino acids. CDR3 protein: CASSSRRGDNSPLHF.

The chain recombines TRBV5-1 with TRBJ2-7. CDR1 is SGHRS and CDR2 is YFSETQ in the germline V gene. This CDR3 contains 13 residues. CDR3 amino acids: CASSPVWEDEQYF.

The chain employs TRBV28 and TRBJ2-1; TCRdb's D gene call, TRBD1, goes unchecked for lack of DNA. This CDR3 region has 14 residues. CDR1 is MDHEN and CDR2 is SYDVKM in the germline V gene. This CDR3 is CASRGTDSYNEQFF.

This CDR3 reads CASSLDLGQGAYEQYF. This chain joins TRBV11-2 and TRBJ2-7; TCRdb reports TRBD1, a call that lacks DNA to check it against. This CDR3 has 16 amino acids. Germline V lookup: CDR1 SGHAT, CDR2 FQNNGV.

The chain has TRBV28 and TRBJ2-5; TCRdb's D call, TRBD1, is unchecked because there is no DNA. The CDR3 has 14 residues. Germline V gives CDR1 MDHEN, CDR2 SYDVKM. This CDR3 reads CASSPPDRAETQYF.

V is TRBV4-1 and J is TRBJ2-3. Germline V lookup: CDR1 MGHRA, CDR2 YSYEKL. The length of the CDR3 is 16 residues. This CDR3 is CASSQGIGRNTDTQYF.